Detailed here is one T cell receptor (beta chain). Its antigen is currently unknown. These data originate in a study of radiotherapy plus CTLA-4 blockade in lung cancer. About the study: Among patients, approximately 19% showed objective responses, and approximately 29% had disease control. General observations from the study: Among reported predictors of response, early blood T cell clone dynamics with interferon-beta performed best. TCR clones of tumor origin grew in blood after radiotherapy plus ipilimumab.

The data were produced by immunoSEQ multiplex PCR, yet TCRdb's version contains in-frame clones alone and is incomplete. The table shows about 120,000 clones, with around 84% occurring only once. This CDR3 has 10 amino acids. CDR1 is SNHLY, CDR2 FYNNEI, per germline. V dropped 4 bases and J dropped 14 bases, with 10 bases sitting between them. Ipilimumab-mediated CTLA-4 blockade plus focal radiation was given to patients having chemo-refractory metastatic non-small-cell lung cancer. The sequenced sample was peripheral blood, obtained from a patient treated with radiotherapy plus ipilimumab. This sequence originates from a human donor with non-small cell lung cancer that progressed on radiotherapy plus ipilimumab. Some clones in this sample may be carry-over from other donors' samples. This chain uses TRBV2 with TRBJ2-3; TRBD1 is a possible D gene (6 bases). CDR3 sequence reads: CASSAQGVYF. The CDR3 DNA reads as TGTGCCAGCAGTGCACAGGGTGTGTATTTT. Drawing the rest from reference TRBV2 and TRBJ2-3, the complete variable domain is EPEVTQTPSHQVTQMGQEVILRCVPISNHLYFYWYRQILGQKVEFLVSFYNNEISEKSEIFDDQFSVERPDGSNFTLKIRSTKLEDSAMYFCASSAQGVYFGPGTRLTVL.